The present entry profiles one T cell receptor (beta chain) with its context. Patients from Seattle were sampled longitudinally, starting during active infection. The sample belongs to a study of blood T cell repertoires in COVID-19. In the study overall: The United States, Italy and Spain supplied acute and convalescent COVID-19 samples.

Produced via immunoSEQ multiplex PCR; TCRdb's table is partial and in-frame only. The data contain about 200,000 clones, 82% of them seen just once; the ten biggest clones take up 7% to 10%. The sample was peripheral blood. The TCR was taken from a woman over 75 with COVID-19, enrolled during active disease.

The DNA for the CDR3 is TGCGCCAGCAGCTTGTACTTTAACACCGGGGAGCTGTTTTTT. This gives the protein CASSLYFNTGELFF. This chain connects TRBV5-1 to TRBJ2-2; D call uncertain. Germline values: CDR1 SGHRS, CDR2 YFSETQ. The CDR3 runs to 14 residues. Trimming stripped 1 base from V and 2 bases from J, with 6 bases between.